Presented here are 26 T cell receptor beta chains from one specimen sequenced in a study of cytomegalovirus exposure and HLA in healthy donors. It was with 60 Vbeta and 13 Jbeta primers that the PCR ran. Data came from immunoSEQ multiplex PCR; TCRdb stores just in-frame clones and leaves some out. Altogether roughly 190,000 clones are present, 70% to 80% being singletons, with the ten largest covering 1.5% to 2%. The sequencing input was PBMCs. These receptors came from a woman in her fifties or sixties in good health and CMV-seronegative.

This clone was detected a few times. The CDR3 loop is CASSERRSRGRGSNQPQHF. The DNA for the CDR3 is TGTGCCAGCAGTGAGAGGAGGAGTAGGGGCAGGGGGTCGAATCAGCCCCAGCATTTT. This chain connects TRBV6-1 to TRBJ1-5; 7 nucleotides align to TRBD1. Trimming took 3 bases from V and 4 from J; bases not matched to a gene: 18. Germline V gene lookup returns CDR1 MNHNS and CDR2 SASEGT. This CDR3 has 19 residues.

The chain joins TRBV28 to TRBJ1-5; 7 nucleotides align to TRBD1. The CDR3 length is 15 residues. With 8 bases clipped from V and 3 bases from J, the junction kept 10 bases outside the gene matches. CDR1 is MDHEN, CDR2 SYDVKM, per germline. The CDR3 protein is CASCASQGLNQPQHF. The DNA of the CDR3 is TGTGCCAGCTGCGCCTCACAGGGGCTCAATCAGCCCCAGCATTTT.

The CDR3 region is CASSSGTGGSGNTIYF. The CDR3 DNA sequence: TGTGCCAGCAGTTCCGGGACCGGGGGCTCTGGAAACACCATATATTTT. This sequence joins TRBV6-5 and TRBJ1-3; TRBD1 is a possible D gene (5 bases). The V end lost 4 bases, the J end lost 0 bases, and 13 bases lay between the germline ends. The CDR3 consists of 16 residues. Germline assignment: CDR1 MNHEY and CDR2 SVGAGI.

The chain couples TRBV30 to TRBJ1-4, with no clear D. This CDR3 is built from 13 residues. Trimming shortened V by 3 bases and J by 4 bases, and 9 bases separated the two germline ends. CDR1 is GTSNPN and CDR2 is SVGIG in the germline V gene (reference sequence). The CDR3 here is CAWSDSLNEKLFF. Here the CDR3 DNA reads TGTGCCTGGAGCGACTCACTTAATGAAAAACTGTTTTTT.

V usage is TRBV21-1 and J usage is TRBJ1-2; TRBD1 is taken as the D call from the table, unchecked against the DNA. TRBV21-1 is marked as a pseudogene. The CDR3 is 17 residues long. The CDR3 is CASSYRPDRGDSNGYTF. CDR3 coding DNA: TGTGCCAGCAGCTACAGGCCCGACAGGGGGGATAGCAATGGCTACACCTTC.

This clone was observed once. The chain joins TRBV5-4 to TRBJ2-3; 9 bases match TRBD1. V lost 2 bases to trimming and J lost 6 bases; unmatched junction nucleotides: 4. CDR3 length: 14 amino acids. Germline values: CDR1 SGHNT, CDR2 YYREEE (reference sequence). CDR3 nucleotides: TGTGCCAGCAGCTTCGGACAGGGGAGGGATACGCAGTATTTT. This translates into CASSFGQGRDTQYF.

The rearrangement links TRBV15 to TRBJ1-4, with a weak D call TRBD1 (6 bases). Trimming stripped 4 bases from V and 5 bases from J, with 11 bases between. Germline loops: CDR1 LNHNV, CDR2 YYDKDF (reference sequence). This CDR3 comprises 14 residues. CDR3 in amino acids: CATSMRTENEKLFF. DNA of the CDR3: TGTGCCACCAGCATGCGGACAGAGAATGAAAAACTGTTTTTT.

This chain uses TRBV5-4 with TRBJ1-2; TRBD1 might be the D (5 bases). From germline, CDR1 is SGHNT and CDR2 YYREEE (reference sequence). Trimming removed 2 bases at V and 7 bases at J, with 15 bases between. The CDR3 sequence is 14 residues long. CDR3 DNA: TGTGCCAGCAGCTTCACCGGTTATAGGGGTGGCTACACCTTC. Amino acids: CASSFTGYRGGYTF.

This clone was found a few times. The chain is built from TRBV7-2 and TRBJ2-5; 9 bases agree with TRBD1. Per germline, CDR1 SGHTA and CDR2 FQGNSA. The CDR3 spans 16 residues. J was trimmed by 4 bases and V by 2 bases; bases with no gene match: 8. CDR3 residues: CASSLPSGQGRETQYF. The CDR3 DNA is TGTGCCAGCAGCTTACCCTCGGGACAGGGACGAGAGACCCAGTACTTC.

V gene TRBV7-3 combines with J gene TRBJ2-1, with TRBD1 identical over 10 bases. Germline trimming cut 3 bases from V and 14 bases from J; bases unmatched to any gene: 7. Germline CDR1 and CDR2: SGHTA and FQGTGA. The CDR3 extends over 13 amino acids. CDR3 amino acids: CASSFQPGTGEFF. The CDR3 DNA sequence: TGTGCCAGCAGCTTCCAACCCGGGACAGGGGAGTTCTTC. The variable domain in full, completed from reference TRBV7-3 and TRBJ2-1, reads GAGVSQTPSNKVTEKGKYVELRCDPISGHTALYWYRQSLGQGPEFLIYFQGTGAADDSGLPNDRFFAVRPEGSVSTLKIQRTERGDSAVYLCASSFQPGTGEFFGPGTRLTVL.

The chain uses TRBV19 and TRBJ1-1, with a possible D match to TRBD1 (5 bases). The V end lost 3 bases, the J end lost 0 bases, and 14 bases lay between the germline ends. This CDR3 contains 16 residues. The germline V gene encodes CDR1 LNHDA and CDR2 SQIVND (reference sequence). In DNA form, the CDR3 reads TGTGCCAGTAGTATCTCGGGACTCCCTTTGAACACTGAAGCTTTCTTT. Translating gives CASSISGLPLNTEAFF.

The rearrangement joins TRBV14 to TRBJ1-1, with 11 positions matching TRBD1. After removal of 3 bases from V and 4 bases from J, the junction contained 1 base not matched to a gene. In germline, CDR1 is SGHDN, CDR2 FVKESK. This CDR3 is built from 14 residues. The CDR3 coding sequence is TGTGCCAGCAGCCACGGGACAGGGGGCACTGAAGCTTTCTTT. Translation gives CASSHGTGGTEAFF. The full variable domain, with the rest looked up from reference TRBV14 and TRBJ1-1, is EAGVTQFPSHSVIEKGQTVTLRCDPISGHDNLYWYRRVMGKEIKFLLHFVKESKQDESGMPNNRFLAERTGGTYSTLKVQPAELEDSGVYFCASSHGTGGTEAFFGQGTRLTVV.

This clone was observed a handful of times. The V call is TRBV6-1, the J call TRBJ1-1; D gene ambiguous. V was trimmed by 2 bases and J by 5 bases, leaving 15 bases between them. There are 15 residues in the CDR3. Germline CDR1 and CDR2: MNHNS and SASEGT. The CDR3 sequence: CASSERPSGKTEAFF. CDR3 sequence (DNA): TGTGCCAGCAGTGAACGGCCCTCGGGTAAGACTGAAGCTTTCTTT.

The chain recombines TRBV18 with TRBJ1-4, with D perhaps TRBD1 (6 bases). CDR3 size: 15 residues. Per germline, CDR1 KGHSH and CDR2 LQKENI. Trimming pared 2 bases from V and 4 bases from J, leaving 11 bases between. This chain's CDR3 is CASSPGVGGNEKLFF. The CDR3 DNA reads TGTGCCAGCTCACCAGGAGTAGGGGGTAATGAAAAACTGTTTTTT. Using reference TRBV18 and TRBJ1-4 for the parts outside the CDR3, the full variable domain is NAGVMQNPRHLVRRRGQEARLRCSPMKGHSHVYWYRQLPEEGLKFMVYLQKENIIDESGMPKERFSAEFPKEGPSILRIQQVVRGDSAAYFCASSPGVGGNEKLFFGSGTQLSVL.

This chain uses TRBV4-1 with TRBJ2-5, with 8 positions matching TRBD1. With V trimmed by 4 bases and J by 1 base, 11 bases remained unmatched. Germline loops: CDR1 MGHRA, CDR2 YSYEKL. CDR3 length equals 17 residues. DNA of the CDR3: TGCGCCAGCAGCCTGGCCGGGGTTGGGACAGGCCAAGAGACCCAGTACTTC. Translating gives CASSLAGVGTGQETQYF.

V gene TRBV6-6 combines with J gene TRBJ2-5, with 8 positions matching TRBD2. The DNA end is a closer match to TRBJ2-7, so the J assignment may be wrong. Germline values: CDR1 MNHNY, CDR2 SVGAGI (reference sequence). This CDR3 contains 14 residues. The CDR3 loop reads CASGMPGLVYEQYF. DNA of the CDR3: TGTGCCAGCGGTATGCCGGGACTAGTCTACGAGCAGTACTTC.

The chain is built from TRBV7-2 and TRBJ2-7, with D perhaps matching TRBD1 (5 bases). Germline V gives CDR1 SGHTA, CDR2 FQGNSA. The CDR3 consists of 15 residues. V was shortened by 0 bases and J by 6 bases, with 15 bases between the two germline ends. CDR3 sequence (DNA): TGTGCCAGCAGCTTAGCGGCCCAGGGATCTGGCGAGCAGTACTTC. Its translation: CASSLAAQGSGEQYF.

V and J are TRBV7-9 and TRBJ2-3; D is ambiguous. The germline V gene has CDR1 SEHNR and CDR2 FQNEAQ (reference sequence). V was pared by 3 bases and J by 2 bases, with 9 bases between. The CDR3 contains 14 residues. The chain's CDR3 is CASSFGGITDTQYF. CDR3 bases: TGTGCCAGCAGCTTTGGCGGTATCACAGATACGCAGTATTTT.

The V and J genes are TRBV7-2 and TRBJ2-3; maybe TRBD2 (6 bases). Germline CDR1 and CDR2: SGHTA and FQGNSA. V was trimmed by 2 bases and J by 3 bases, leaving 12 bases between them. The CDR3 spans 15 residues. The CDR3 DNA is TGTGCCAGCAGCTTAAAGGAGGGTTTGACAGATACGCAGTATTTT. Translation: CASSLKEGLTDTQYF.

The chain joins TRBV11-3 to TRBJ2-5; 7 bases align to TRBD1. The V and J ends lost 1 base and 5 bases, in that order; junction bases with no gene match: 10. There are 16 residues in the CDR3. The germline CDR1 and CDR2 sequences are SGHNT and YENEEA. In DNA, the CDR3 is TGTGCCAGCAGCTTAGGAGGCGAGGGGGCGAGGGAGACCCAGTACTTC. Residues: CASSLGGEGARETQYF. Drawing the rest from reference TRBV11-3 and TRBJ2-5, the complete variable domain is EAGVVQSPRYKIIEKKQPVAFWCNPISGHNTLYWYLQNLGQGPELLIRYENEEAVDDSQLPKDRFSAERLKGVDSTLKIQPAELGDSAVYLCASSLGGEGARETQYFGPGTRLLVL.

The V gene is TRBV10-3, the J gene TRBJ1-5; no clear D. The germline gives CDR1 ENHRY, CDR2 SYGVKD. V was shortened by 2 bases and J by 4 bases, with 9 bases between the two germline ends. CDR3 length equals 14 residues. The CDR3 spells CAISEAGVNQPQHF. CDR3 nucleotides: TGTGCCATCAGTGAGGCCGGGGTGAATCAGCCCCAGCATTTT.

This clone was seen more than once but under ten times. The chain has TRBV29-1 and TRBJ1-4; D is unclear. Germline CDR1 is SQVTM and CDR2 is ANQGSEA. V lost 0 bases, J lost 0 bases, and 5 bases lay in between. The CDR3 spans 14 residues. The CDR3: CSVEEGATNEKLFF. CDR3 in DNA: TGCAGCGTTGAAGAGGGAGCAACTAATGAAAAACTGTTTTTT.

This chain joins TRBV7-9 and TRBJ2-3, with D tentatively TRBD1 (6 bases). CDR1 is SEHNR, CDR2 FQNEAQ, per germline (reference sequence). Trimming left V 2 bases short and J 6 bases short, with 6 bases between. The CDR3 is made up of 12 amino acids. CDR3 region: CASSLTGDTQYF. CDR3 DNA sequence: TGTGCCAGCAGCTTAACAGGGGATACGCAGTATTTT.

This clone has a single count. V is TRBV7-2 and J is TRBJ2-3; 9 bases agree with TRBD2. V lost 4 bases to trimming and J lost 4 bases; unmatched junction nucleotides: 6. The CDR3 is made up of 15 amino acids. Germline CDR1 SGHTA, CDR2 FQGNSA. This chain's CDR3 is CASSSYSGSSDTQYF. The CDR3 DNA follows: TGTGCCAGCAGCTCATATAGCGGGAGTTCAGATACGCAGTATTTT.

This clone was detected a few times. V usage is TRBV11-1 and J usage is TRBJ2-1; a weak D match, TRBD2 (5 bases). The CDR3 covers 11 residues. Germline V CDR1 and CDR2: SGHAT, FQDESV (reference sequence). With 5 bases removed from V and 10 bases from J, the gap between germline ends came to 9 bases. CDR3 nucleotide sequence: TGTGCCAGCAGCCTCGAGCGGGAGCAGTTCTTC. It yields the protein CASSLEREQFF.

This clone was seen a single time. The rearrangement joins TRBV2 to TRBJ1-6, with D possibly matching TRBD1 (5 bases). The V end lost 4 bases, the J end lost 2 bases, and 18 bases lay between the germline ends. The CDR3 sequence is 18 residues long. From germline, CDR1 is SNHLY and CDR2 FYNNEI. The CDR3 loop reads CASSGTAGLGAYNSPLHF. In DNA, the CDR3 is TGTGCCAGCAGTGGAACGGCGGGACTGGGGGCCTATAATTCACCCCTCCACTTT.